The sequence of this TCR beta chain was determined in a study of metastatic and nonmetastatic thyroid tumors. Before thyroid surgery, none of the patients had received any treatment. From germline, CDR1 is LNHDA and CDR2 SQIVND (reference sequence). The V end lost 3 bases, the J end lost 7 bases, and 16 bases lay between the germline ends. This CDR3 spans 15 amino acids. TCRdb re-processed the PCR reads through MiXCR. The table records about 12,000 clones, over 20% of them present only once. V gene TRBV19 combines with J gene TRBJ2-1, with D hard to call. The sequencing sample was made of adjacent normal tissue. This clonotype originated in a female donor with papillary thyroid cancer or a benign thyroid nodule (not recorded which). Some clones in this sample may be carry-over from other donors' samples. The CDR3 DNA is TGTGCCAGTAGTATTGGGGATTACGTCCAGAATGAGCAGTTCTTC. Translation gives CASSIGDYVQNEQFF.